The source of this T cell receptor beta chain is a study of cytomegalovirus exposure and HLA in healthy donors. Study-level background: For the roughly 400 genotyped donors, 80% to 90% fell within the Caucasian-associated ancestry cluster. Whole-study results and caveats: Further analysis, carried out later, found HLA-associated TCR beta chains more clonally expanded than equally common other chains.

V shed 3 bases and J shed 0 bases, with 15 bases lying between them. In germline, CDR1 is MDHEN, CDR2 SYDVKM. The CDR3 sequence is 17 residues long. Comments on this clone: Antigen specificity is unknown.

The study ran its PCR with 60 Vbeta and 13 Jbeta primers. Clones were sequenced by immunoSEQ multiplex PCR, and TCRdb holds only the in-frame ones, with some missing. The sample gives 200,000 to 250,000 clones, 80% to 85% of which show up once; 2.5% to 3% is in the top ten. The sample was PBMCs. V and J are TRBV28 and TRBJ1-5, with D possibly being TRBD1 (5 bases). The receptor was isolated from a woman aged 35 to 49 in good health and CMV-seronegative. Written as DNA, the CDR3 is TGTGCCAGCAGTTTCGGGTTGACAGCCTATAGCAATCAGCCCCAGCATTTT. Amino acids: CASSFGLTAYSNQPQHF.